This TCR beta chain appears in the sequencing data of a study of blood T cells in healthy people across ages. Sample-barcoded 5' priming and a J-beta primer mix drove a second PCR of 7 to 11 cycles. TCRdb reprocessed the 5' RACE reads via MiXCR and lists one record per CDR3 protein. Of some 1,500,000 distinct CDR3 sequences listed, roughly two fifths are singletons. This clonotype was found a few times. V was cut by 2 bases and J by 5 bases, with 23 bases left in between. The V gene's germline CDR1 is MGHDK and CDR2 SYGVNS. CDR3 length equals 18 residues. V and J are TRBV25-1 and TRBJ2-3; weak D call: TRBD2 (7 bases). Sequences were obtained from blood. The clonotype originates from a woman aged 18-29 years in good health. Here the CDR3 reads CASSETQRGASVRDTQYF. DNA for the CDR3: TGTGCCAGCAGTGAAACTCAACGGGGGGCGAGCGTCAGAGATACGCAGTATTTT.